This T cell receptor (beta chain) was obtained from a study of early T cells in non-severe SARS-CoV-2 infection. In the study overall: Bulk RNA isolated from unsorted whole blood underwent sequencing; chains were not paired.

This CDR3 region has 19 residues. Trimming stripped 1 base from V and 7 bases from J, with 29 bases between. Germline lookup yields CDR1 SGHVS and CDR2 FQNEAQ. Of note for this clonotype: No antigen is known for it.

Unique molecular identifiers (one per individual cDNA molecule) were attached. TCRdb re-called the 5' RACE reads through MiXCR, storing one row per CDR3 protein. The sample contains approximately 110,000 distinct CDR3 sequences, about 16% of which appear only once. The study's findings and limits: There was a bias toward anti-spike CD8 responses in VDJdb matching, which missed private and CD4 specificities.

The sequenced material came from whole blood. This TCR came from an adult who was a healthcare worker with PCR-confirmed SARS-CoV-2 infection or an uninfected control (not recorded which). The chain carries TRBV7-8 and TRBJ2-7; no clear D. CDR3 DNA: TGTGCCAGCAGCTTAGAATTTGGTGCTCTGGCGGTTAGTACGAGGGAGCAGTACTTC. This gives the protein CASSLEFGALAVSTREQYF.